The clone carrying this T cell receptor (beta chain) came up a few times. Seattle patients were enrolled during active infection and followed longitudinally. This CDR3 has 17 residues. The ends were cut back, 1 base at V and 4 bases at J, with 17 bases in the middle. Germline loops: CDR1 MGHDK, CDR2 SYGVNS. These data originate in a study of blood T cell repertoires in COVID-19. Only in-frame clones appear in the TCRdb table, and some are missing; sequencing was by immunoSEQ multiplex PCR. Among about 98,000 clones listed, roughly 90% were seen once. Sequencing input: peripheral blood. This TCR came from a woman between 45 and 60 years old with COVID-19, enrolled during active disease. This chain joins TRBV25-1 and TRBJ1-3; no definite D call. CDR3 nucleotide sequence: TGTGCCAGCAGTGAATCGGGAAGAGGGCCTGGGGGAAACACCATATATTTT. Its protein is CASSESGRGPGGNTIYF.